This T cell receptor (beta chain) comes out of a study of shared clonotypes between healthy human individuals. Caucasian adults living in Nashville, Tennessee, provided all samples. Per germline, CDR1 MDHEN and CDR2 SYDVKM. J gave up 7 bases and V 8 bases, and 17 bases lay outside the gene matches. The CDR3 loop spans 16 amino acids. Genomic DNA belonging to each subset was distributed in equal measure over several immunoSEQ plates. The data were produced by immunoSEQ multiplex PCR, yet TCRdb's version contains in-frame clones alone and is incomplete. Of about 2.3 million clones listed, over 85% are singletons.

The chain employs TRBV28 and TRBJ1-5, with 7 positions matching TRBD1. The source is a man aged 18 to 35 in good health. Some clones in this sample may be carry-over from other donors' samples. Sequencing input: naive CD4+ T cells from PBMCs. Subset defined: CD45RA+ positively selected. The CDR3 reads CASRSPHRGAWQPQHF. The CDR3 DNA follows: TGTGCCAGCCGCTCACCCCACAGGGGCGCCTGGCAGCCCCAGCATTTT.